Included here is one T cell receptor beta chain sequence, with context. Using immunoSEQ multiplex PCR, the repertoire was profiled, and TCRdb retains in-frame clones only, with some absent. The data hold around 88,000 clones, with 70% to 90% observed a single time. The data belong to a study of preoperative IRX-2 immunotherapy in early breast cancer. Documented treatment: preoperative locoregional IRX-2 cytokine immunotherapy. Germline CDR1 reads SGHNT; CDR2 reads YENEEA. CDR3 length equals 14 residues. V was pared by 5 bases and J by 2 bases, with 6 bases of the junction left unmatched. This specimen was tumor tissue, taken after IRX-2 immunotherapy. The chain couples TRBV11-3 to TRBJ2-7; 7 bases fit TRBD2. This receptor was identified in a human donor with breast cancer. CDR3 in amino acids: CASSLGGGPYEQYF. The CDR3 DNA is TGTGCCAGCAGCCTAGGCGGGGGACCCTACGAGCAGTACTTC.